A single sample is the source of the 7 T cell receptor beta chains below, sequenced in a study of T-cell memory formation after mild COVID-19. TCRdb analysed the 5' RACE reads with MiXCR anew, one entry per CDR3 protein. Among about 430,000 distinct CDR3 sequences listed, about 24% were seen once. The sequencing input was PBMCs or a T cell subset sorted from them (not recorded which). These receptor sequences come from an adult woman who had mild COVID-19 (a few samples of this study predate the infection). Cell type and time point are not known.

The V and J genes are TRBV5-1 and TRBJ1-1, with a possible D match to TRBD1 (6 bases). The germline V and J ends were trimmed by 1 base and 3 bases, with 10 bases remaining between them. The CDR3 contains 14 residues. In germline, CDR1 is SGHRS, CDR2 YFSETQ. The DNA for the CDR3 is TGCGCCAGCAGCTTGATCAAGGGGGACACTGAAGCTTTCTTT. Translation gives CASSLIKGDTEAFF.

The chain joins TRBV7-3 to TRBJ2-3; TRBD1 aligns across 7 bases. Germline V gene lookup returns CDR1 SGHTA and CDR2 FQGTGA. The V and J ends lost 4 bases and 4 bases, in that order; junction bases with no gene match: 5. This CDR3 has 14 amino acids. CDR3 residues: CASSSHRGADTQYF. The CDR3 DNA sequence: TGTGCCAGCAGCTCCCACAGGGGCGCAGATACGCAGTATTTT.

The CDR3 region has the DNA TGTGCCAGCAGCCAAGTCCAGGGGGCAGATACGCAGTATTTT. Translation: CASSQVQGADTQYF. The J gene is TRBJ2-3, the V gene TRBV3-1, with 7 nucleotides matching TRBD1. The CDR3 is made up of 14 amino acids. Germline assignment: CDR1 LGHDT and CDR2 YNNKEL (reference sequence). Trimming took 1 base from V and 4 from J; bases not matched to a gene: 2.

This clonotype was detected only a few times. In DNA, the CDR3 is TGTGCCAGCAGCCAACAGGGGATTAGTGTGGAGCTGTTTTTT. It translates to CASSQQGISVELFF. The chain uses TRBV3-1 and TRBJ2-2; D is perhaps TRBD1 (6 bases). CDR1 is LGHDT and CDR2 is YNNKEL in the germline V gene (reference sequence). Deletions cut 2 bases from V and 10 bases from J, with 14 bases between. The CDR3 contains 14 residues.

The rearrangement joins TRBV5-1 to TRBJ2-4; TRBD1 is a possible D gene (5 bases). Germline V gene data show CDR1 as SGHRS and CDR2 as YFSETQ. The CDR3 extends over 13 amino acids. V lost 4 bases, J lost 5 bases, and 10 bases lay in between. CDR3 residues: CASSQTGENIQYF. Written as DNA, the CDR3 is TGCGCCAGCAGCCAAACAGGCGAAAACATTCAGTACTTC.

In this sample, this clonotype turned up a few times. The chain joins TRBV7-9 to TRBJ2-7, with D uncertain. CDR3 size: 14 residues. The V end lost 5 bases, the J end lost 3 bases, and 14 bases lay between the germline ends. Germline V gene lookup returns CDR1 SEHNR and CDR2 FQNEAQ (reference sequence). The CDR3 protein is CASSPTLAVYEQYF. The CDR3 nucleotides are TGTGCCAGCAGCCCAACGCTCGCAGTCTACGAGCAGTACTTC.

The chain uses TRBV5-1 and TRBJ2-2; 11 bases align to TRBD2. CDR3 size: 18 residues. Germline CDR1 is SGHRS and CDR2 is YFSETQ. The V and J ends lost 4 bases and 1 base, in that order; junction bases with no gene match: 9. CDR3 sequence: CASSQRDTSGGNTGELFF. Written as DNA, the CDR3 is TGCGCCAGCAGCCAAAGAGATACTAGCGGGGGGAACACCGGGGAGCTGTTTTTT.